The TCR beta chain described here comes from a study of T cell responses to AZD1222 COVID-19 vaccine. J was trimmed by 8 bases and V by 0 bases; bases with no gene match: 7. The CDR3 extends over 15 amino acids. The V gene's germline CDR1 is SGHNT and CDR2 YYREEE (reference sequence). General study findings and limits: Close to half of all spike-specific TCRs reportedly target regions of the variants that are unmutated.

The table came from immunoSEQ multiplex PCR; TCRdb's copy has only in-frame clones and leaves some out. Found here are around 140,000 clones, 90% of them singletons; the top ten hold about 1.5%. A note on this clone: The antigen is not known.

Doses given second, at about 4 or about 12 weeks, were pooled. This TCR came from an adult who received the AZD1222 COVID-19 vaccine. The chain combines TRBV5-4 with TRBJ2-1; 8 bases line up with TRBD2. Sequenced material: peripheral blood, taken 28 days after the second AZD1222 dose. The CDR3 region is CASSLAGRVGDEQFF. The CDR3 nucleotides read TGTGCCAGCAGCTTGGCCGGGAGGGTCGGGGATGAGCAGTTCTTC.